This T cell receptor beta chain is drawn from a study of OX40 agonist ivuxolimab in advanced cancers. Overall study: Previous treatment with anti-PD-1, anti-PD-L1 or anti-CTLA-4 therapy was allowed; about 37% had received some. Three patients, one with hepatocellular carcinoma and two with cutaneous melanoma, responded partially. Whole-study results and caveats: CD8+ T cells (on average) carried more expanded clones than CD4+ T cells.

This CDR3 has 18 amino acids. Trimming cost V 6 bases and J 2 bases; bases outside gene matches: 11. Germline V gives CDR1 MDHEN, CDR2 SYDVKM. In regard to this clone: Its antigen remains unidentified.

Only in-frame clones appear in the TCRdb table, and some are missing; sequencing was by immunoSEQ multiplex PCR. The top ten clones hold roughly 0.15% of a sample with 95,000 to 150,000 clones, about 93% of them seen once. The gene calls are TRBV28 and TRBJ2-1; 12 bases line up with TRBD2. This clonotype was obtained from an adult with an advanced solid tumor such as melanoma, head and neck, liver or kidney cancer. The sample in question was CD4+ or CD8+ T cells sorted from blood, obtained in a trial of the OX40 agonist ivuxolimab. The CDR3 DNA is TGTGCCAGCAGGCTCTCAACTCTAGCGGGGGGGACCTACAATGAGCAGTTCTTC. Encoded protein: CASRLSTLAGGTYNEQFF.